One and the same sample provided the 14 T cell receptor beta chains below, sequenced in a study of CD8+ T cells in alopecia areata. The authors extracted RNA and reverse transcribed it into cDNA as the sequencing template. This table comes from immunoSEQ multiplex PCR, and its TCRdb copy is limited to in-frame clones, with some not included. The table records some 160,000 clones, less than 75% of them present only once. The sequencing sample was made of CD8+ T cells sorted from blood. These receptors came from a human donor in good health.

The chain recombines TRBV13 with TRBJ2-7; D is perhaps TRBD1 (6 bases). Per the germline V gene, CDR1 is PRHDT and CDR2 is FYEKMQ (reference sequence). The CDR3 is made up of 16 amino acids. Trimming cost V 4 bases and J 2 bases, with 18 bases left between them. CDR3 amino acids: CASSYRAGTDPYEQYF. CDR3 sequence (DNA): TGTGCCAGCAGCTACAGGGCCGGGACGGACCCCTACGAGCAGTACTTC.

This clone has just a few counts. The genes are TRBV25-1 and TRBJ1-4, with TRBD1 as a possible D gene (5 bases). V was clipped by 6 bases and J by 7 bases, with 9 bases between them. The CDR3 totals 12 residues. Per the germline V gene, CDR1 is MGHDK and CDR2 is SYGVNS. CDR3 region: CASRGGPEKLFF. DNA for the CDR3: TGTGCCAGCAGGGGGGGACCTGAAAAACTGTTTTTT.

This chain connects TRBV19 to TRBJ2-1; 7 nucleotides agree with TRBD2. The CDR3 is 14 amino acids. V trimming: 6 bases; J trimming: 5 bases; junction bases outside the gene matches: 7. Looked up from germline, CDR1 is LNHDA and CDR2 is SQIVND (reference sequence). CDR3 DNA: TGTGCCAGTAGGAGAAGAAGCGGGGACAATGAGCAGTTCTTC. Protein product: CASRRRSGDNEQFF.

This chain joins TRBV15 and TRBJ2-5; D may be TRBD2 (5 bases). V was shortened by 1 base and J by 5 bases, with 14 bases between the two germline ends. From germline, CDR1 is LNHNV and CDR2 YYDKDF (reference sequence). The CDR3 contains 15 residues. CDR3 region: CATSRGGEGWETQYF. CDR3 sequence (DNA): TGTGCCACCAGCAGAGGAGGAGAGGGTTGGGAGACCCAGTACTTC.

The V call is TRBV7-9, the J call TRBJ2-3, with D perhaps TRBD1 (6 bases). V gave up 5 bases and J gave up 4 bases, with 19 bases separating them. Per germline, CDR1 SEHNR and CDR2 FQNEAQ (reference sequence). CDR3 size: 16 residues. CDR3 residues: CASSTWTVWFADTQYF. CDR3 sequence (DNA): TGTGCCAGCAGCACCTGGACAGTATGGTTCGCAGATACGCAGTATTTT.

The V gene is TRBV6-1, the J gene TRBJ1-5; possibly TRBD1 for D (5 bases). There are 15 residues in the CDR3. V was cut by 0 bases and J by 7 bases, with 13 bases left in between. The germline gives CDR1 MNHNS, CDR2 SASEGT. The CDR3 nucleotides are TGTGCCAGCAGTGAAGCGTGGGACCCGGGGCAGCCCCAGCATTTT. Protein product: CASSEAWDPGQPQHF.

This CDR3 reads CSVESTTGLEFF. The CDR3 bases are TGCAGCGTTGAAAGCACGACAGGGTTGGAGTTCTTC. This chain uses TRBV29-1 with TRBJ2-1, with TRBD1 matching 7 bases. The CDR3 totals 12 residues. The germline gives CDR1 SQVTM, CDR2 ANQGSEA. Germline trimming cut 2 bases from V and 14 bases from J; bases unmatched to any gene: 9.

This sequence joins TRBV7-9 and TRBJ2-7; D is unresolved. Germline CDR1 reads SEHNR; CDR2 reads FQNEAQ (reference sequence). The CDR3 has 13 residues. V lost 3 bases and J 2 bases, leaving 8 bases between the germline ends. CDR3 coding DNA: TGTGCCAGCAGCTTGGGAACAGCCTACGAGCAGTACTTC. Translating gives CASSLGTAYEQYF.

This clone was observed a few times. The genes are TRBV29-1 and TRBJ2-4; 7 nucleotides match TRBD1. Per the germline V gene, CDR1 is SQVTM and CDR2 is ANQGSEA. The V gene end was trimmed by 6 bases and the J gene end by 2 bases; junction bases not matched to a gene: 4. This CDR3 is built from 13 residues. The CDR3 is CSVVGQSKNIQYF. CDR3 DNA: TGCAGCGTGGTGGGACAGTCCAAAAACATTCAGTACTTC.

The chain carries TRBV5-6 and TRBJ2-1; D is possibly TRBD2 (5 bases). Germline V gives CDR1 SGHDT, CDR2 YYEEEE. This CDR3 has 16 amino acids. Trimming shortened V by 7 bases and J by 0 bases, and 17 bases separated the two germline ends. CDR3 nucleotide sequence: TGTGCCAGCGGAGGCACTTCCACGTTCTCCTACAATGAGCAGTTCTTC. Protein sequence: CASGGTSTFSYNEQFF.

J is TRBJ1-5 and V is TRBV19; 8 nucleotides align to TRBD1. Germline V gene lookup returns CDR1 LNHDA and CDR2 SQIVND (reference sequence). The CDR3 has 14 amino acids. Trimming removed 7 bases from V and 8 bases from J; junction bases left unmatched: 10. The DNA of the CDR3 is TGTGCCAGTACCCTCGACAGGGGATTGGAGCCCCAGCATTTT. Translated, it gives CASTLDRGLEPQHF.

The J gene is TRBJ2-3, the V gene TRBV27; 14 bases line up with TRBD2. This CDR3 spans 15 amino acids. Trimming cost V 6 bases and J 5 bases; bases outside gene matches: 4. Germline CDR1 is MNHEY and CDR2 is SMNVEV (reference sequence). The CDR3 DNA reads TGTGCCAGCAGGATAGGACTAGCGGGAGGAGATACGCAGTATTTT. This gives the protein CASRIGLAGGDTQYF.

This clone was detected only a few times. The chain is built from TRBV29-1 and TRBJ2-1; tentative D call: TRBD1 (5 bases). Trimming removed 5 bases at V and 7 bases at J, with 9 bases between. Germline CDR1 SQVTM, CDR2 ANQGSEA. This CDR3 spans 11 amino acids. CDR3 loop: CSVRQQNEQFF. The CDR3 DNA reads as TGCAGCGTTCGACAGCAAAATGAGCAGTTCTTC.

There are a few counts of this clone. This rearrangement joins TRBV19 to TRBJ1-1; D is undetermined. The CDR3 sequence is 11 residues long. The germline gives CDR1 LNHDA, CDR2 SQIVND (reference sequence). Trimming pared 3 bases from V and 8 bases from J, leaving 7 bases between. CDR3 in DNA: TGTGCCAGTAGTATGAAGTTAGAAGCTTTCTTT. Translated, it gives CASSMKLEAFF.